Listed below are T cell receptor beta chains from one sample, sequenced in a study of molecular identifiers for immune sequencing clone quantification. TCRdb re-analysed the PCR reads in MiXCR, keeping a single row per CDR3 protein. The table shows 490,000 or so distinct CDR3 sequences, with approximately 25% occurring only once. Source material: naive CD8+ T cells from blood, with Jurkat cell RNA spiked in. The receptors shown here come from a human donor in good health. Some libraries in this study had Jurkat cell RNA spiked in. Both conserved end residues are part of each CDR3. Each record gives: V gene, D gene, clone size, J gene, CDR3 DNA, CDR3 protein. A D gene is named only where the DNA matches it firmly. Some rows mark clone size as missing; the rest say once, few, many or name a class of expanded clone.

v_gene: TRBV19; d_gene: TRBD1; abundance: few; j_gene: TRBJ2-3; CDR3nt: TGTGCCAGTAGTATCGGGCAGGGGGTAGATACGCAGTATTTT; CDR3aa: CASSIGQGVDTQYF
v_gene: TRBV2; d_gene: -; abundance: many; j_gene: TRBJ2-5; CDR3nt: TGTGCCAGCAGTGATCTGAGCCAAGAGACCCAGTACTTC; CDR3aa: CASSDLSQETQYF
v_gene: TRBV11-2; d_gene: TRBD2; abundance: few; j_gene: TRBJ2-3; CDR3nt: TGTGCCAGCAGCCGTCGCGGGACTAGCGAGACAGATACGCAGTATTTT; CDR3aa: CASSRRGTSETDTQYF
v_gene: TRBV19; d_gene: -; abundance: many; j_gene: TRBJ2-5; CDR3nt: TGTGCCAGTAGTACTCAGGACCAAGAGACCCAGTACTTC; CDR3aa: CASSTQDQETQYF
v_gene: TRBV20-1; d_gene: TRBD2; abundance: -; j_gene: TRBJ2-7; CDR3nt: TGCAGTGCTTTCGGGACTAGCGTTTCCTACGAGCAGTCCTTC; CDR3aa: CSAFGTSVSYEQSF
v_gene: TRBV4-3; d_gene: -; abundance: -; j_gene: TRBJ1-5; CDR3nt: TGCGCCAGCAGCCAAGACGGGGACATAGATCAGCCCCAGCATTTT; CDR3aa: CASSQDGDIDQPQHF
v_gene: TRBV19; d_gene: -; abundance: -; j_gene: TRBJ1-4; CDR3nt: TGTGCCAGTAGTATCCTCTGGCCTCAAGCAACTAATGAAAAACTGTTTTTT; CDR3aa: CASSILWPQATNEKLFF
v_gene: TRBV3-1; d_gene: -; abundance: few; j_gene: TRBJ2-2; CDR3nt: TGTGCCAGCAGCCCCTCAGTTCCGGGAAAGAACACCGGGGAGCTGTTTTTT; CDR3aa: CASSPSVPGKNTGELFF
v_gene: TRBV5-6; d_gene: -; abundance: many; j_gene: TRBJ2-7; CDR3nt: TGTGCCAGCAGCTTGGGAGCGAATCTGGACGAGCAGTACTTC; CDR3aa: CASSLGANLDEQYF
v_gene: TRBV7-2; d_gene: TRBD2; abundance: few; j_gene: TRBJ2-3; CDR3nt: TGTGCCAGCAGCTTAGCCGAGGACGACAGCGGGAGCTCAGATACGCAGTATTTT; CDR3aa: CASSLAEDDSGSSDTQYF
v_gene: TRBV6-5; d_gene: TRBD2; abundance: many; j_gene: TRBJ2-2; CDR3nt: TGTGCCAGCAGTTACTGGGGACTAGCGGGAGAAGGATCCGGGGAGCTGTTTTTT; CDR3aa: CASSYWGLAGEGSGELFF
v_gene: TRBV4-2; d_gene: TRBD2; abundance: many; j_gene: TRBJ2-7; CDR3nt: TGTGCCAGCAGCCAAGAACCGGTCCGAGGGACTAACTCCTACGAGCAGTACTTC; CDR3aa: CASSQEPVRGTNSYEQYF
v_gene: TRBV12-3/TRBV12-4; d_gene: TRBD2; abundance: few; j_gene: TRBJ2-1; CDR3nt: TGTGCTAGCAGTCCTGGGACTATCAAGATCTTC; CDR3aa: CASSPGTIKIF
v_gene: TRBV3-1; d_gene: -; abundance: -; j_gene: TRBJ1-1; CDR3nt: TGTGCCAGCAGCCGAACAGGGTTGAACACTGAAGCTTTCTTT; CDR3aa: CASSRTGLNTEAFF
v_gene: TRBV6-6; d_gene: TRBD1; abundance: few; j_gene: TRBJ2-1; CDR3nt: TGTGCCAGCAATCCTACAGGGGCTGGGCTTCCAAGTCATGGTGAGCAGTTCTTC; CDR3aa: CASNPTGAGLPSHGEQFF
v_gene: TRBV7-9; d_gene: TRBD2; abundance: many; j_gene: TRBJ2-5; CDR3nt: TGTGCCAGCACCTCCGAGAGCGGGAGTTATGAGACCCAGTACTTC; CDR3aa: CASTSESGSYETQYF
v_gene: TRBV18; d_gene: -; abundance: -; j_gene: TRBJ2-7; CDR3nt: TGTGCCAGCTCACCACCGGGGGCAGATGACTACGAGCAGTACTTC; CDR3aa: CASSPPGADDYEQYF
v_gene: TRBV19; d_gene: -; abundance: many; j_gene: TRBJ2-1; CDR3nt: TGTGCCAGCACTTTCGGGTCGGAGGGGAATGAGCAGTTCTTC; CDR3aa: CASTFGSEGNEQFF
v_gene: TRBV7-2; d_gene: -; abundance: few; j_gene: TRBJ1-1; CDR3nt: TGTGCCAGCAGCTTAAGTGCACATATGAACACTGAAGCTTTCTTT; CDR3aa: CASSLSAHMNTEAFF
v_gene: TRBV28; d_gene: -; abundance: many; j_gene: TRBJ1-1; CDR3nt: TGTGCCAGCAGTTTGACAACAGGGGAAGCTTTCTTT; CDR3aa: CASSLTTGEAFF
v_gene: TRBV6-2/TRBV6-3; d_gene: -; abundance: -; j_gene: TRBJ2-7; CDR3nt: TGTGCCAGCAGTACCCCCCCCGGGACAATAGAATCCTACGAGCAGTACTTC; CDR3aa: CASSTPPGTIESYEQYF
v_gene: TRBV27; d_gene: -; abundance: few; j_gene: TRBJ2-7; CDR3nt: TGTGCCAGCAGTTCCCCAACTAGGGGAGCCTACGAGCAGTACTTC; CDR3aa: CASSSPTRGAYEQYF
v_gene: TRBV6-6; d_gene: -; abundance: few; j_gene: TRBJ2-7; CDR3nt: TGTGCCAGCACCACCTTCTCGGACTTCCCCTACGAGCAGTACTTC; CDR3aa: CASTTFSDFPYEQYF
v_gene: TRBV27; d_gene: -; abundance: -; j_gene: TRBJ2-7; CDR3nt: TGTGCCACCTCGGGAACAAGTGATAACGAGCAGTACTTC; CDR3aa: CATSGTSDNEQYF
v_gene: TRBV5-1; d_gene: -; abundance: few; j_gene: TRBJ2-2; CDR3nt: TGCGCCAGCAGCTTGGCCGGGACCGCGCGGAACACCGGGGAGCTGTTTTTT; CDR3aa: CASSLAGTARNTGELFF
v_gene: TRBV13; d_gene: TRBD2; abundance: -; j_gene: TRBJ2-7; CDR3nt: TGTGCCAGCAGCTCCAGCCTAGCGGGAGGGCCTGGCTACGAGCAGTACTTC; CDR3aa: CASSSSLAGGPGYEQYF
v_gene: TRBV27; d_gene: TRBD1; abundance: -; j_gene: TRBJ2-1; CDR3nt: TGTGCCAGCAGGGACAGGGGCTCCTACAATGAGCAGTTCTTC; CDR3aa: CASRDRGSYNEQFF
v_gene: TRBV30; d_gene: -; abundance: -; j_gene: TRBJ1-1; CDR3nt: TGTGCCTGGAGGGAACAGGTGAACACTGAAGCTTTCTTT; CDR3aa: CAWREQVNTEAFF
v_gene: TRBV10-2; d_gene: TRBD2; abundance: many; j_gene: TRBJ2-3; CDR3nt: TGCGCCAGCAGTGACCGACTAGCGGGGGGGCTGGCAGATACGCAGTATTTT; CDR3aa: CASSDRLAGGLADTQYF
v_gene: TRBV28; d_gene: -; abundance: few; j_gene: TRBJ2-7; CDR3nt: TGTGCCAGCAGCCTAGCCCCCAAGAGTCCCCACGAGCAGTACTTC; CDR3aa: CASSLAPKSPHEQYF
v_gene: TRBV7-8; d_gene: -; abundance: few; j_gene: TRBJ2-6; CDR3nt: TGTGCCAGCAGCTTAGAGCCAGGGGTAGCTCCTGGGGCCAACGTCCTGACTTTC; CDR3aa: CASSLEPGVAPGANVLTF
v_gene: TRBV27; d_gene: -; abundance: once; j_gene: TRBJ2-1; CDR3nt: TGTGCCAGCAGTCCCAGCCTAGGGTTCGCCACTTCCAATGAGCAGTTCTTC; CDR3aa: CASSPSLGFATSNEQFF
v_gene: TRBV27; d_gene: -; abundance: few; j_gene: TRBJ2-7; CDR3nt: TGTGCCAGCAGCCACACAAAGCCCGCGGGCTACGAGCAGTACTTC; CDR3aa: CASSHTKPAGYEQYF
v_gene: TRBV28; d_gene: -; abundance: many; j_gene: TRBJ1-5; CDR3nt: TGTGCCAGCAGTTACAGAACCGGGTTGGGCAATCAGCCCCAGCATTTT; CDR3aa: CASSYRTGLGNQPQHF
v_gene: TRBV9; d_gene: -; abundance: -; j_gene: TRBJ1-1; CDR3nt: TGTGCCAGCAGCGTAGCTGTCAGCTTCACTGAAGCTTTCTTT; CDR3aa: CASSVAVSFTEAFF
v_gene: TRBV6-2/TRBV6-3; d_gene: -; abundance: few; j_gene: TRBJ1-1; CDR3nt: TGTGCCAGCAGTTACTGGGACGACACTGAAGCTTTCTTT; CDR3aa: CASSYWDDTEAFF
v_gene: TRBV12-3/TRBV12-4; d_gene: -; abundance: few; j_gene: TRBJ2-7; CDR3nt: TGTGCCAGCAGTTTTAGCCACGGATCCTACGAGCAGTACTTC; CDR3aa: CASSFSHGSYEQYF